This T cell receptor beta chain originates from a study of cytotoxic CD8 clonotypes in ibrutinib-treated CLL. Study-wide background: The patients comprised approximately ten relapsed/refractory and about 15 treatment-naive cases, 17 IGHV unmutated. Investigators collected response samples after a median roughly 13 months of treatment, range 6 to 36.

Points on this clone: The antigen remains undetermined.

Sequenced by immunoSEQ multiplex PCR; TCRdb stores in-frame clones only, minus some. The sample contains around 70,000 clones, roughly 85% of which appear only once. Study results and limitations: Clonality went up at the time of ibrutinib response, stayed stable in sustained remission, and later dropped back toward its baseline level at progression.

The receptor comes from a human donor with chronic lymphocytic leukemia. The sample here was PBMCs, taken after 24 months of ibrutinib treatment.

CDR3 in DNA: TGTGCCAGCAGTTCCCCAACTTCCGGGACAGGGGGCACTGAAGCTTTCTTT. This codes for CASSSPTSGTGGTEAFF. This chain uses TRBV28 with TRBJ1-1; 11 bases map to TRBD1. CDR1 MDHEN and CDR2 SYDVKM come from the germline V gene. V trimming: 4 bases; J trimming: 4 bases; junction bases outside the gene matches: 11. The length of the CDR3 is 17 residues.